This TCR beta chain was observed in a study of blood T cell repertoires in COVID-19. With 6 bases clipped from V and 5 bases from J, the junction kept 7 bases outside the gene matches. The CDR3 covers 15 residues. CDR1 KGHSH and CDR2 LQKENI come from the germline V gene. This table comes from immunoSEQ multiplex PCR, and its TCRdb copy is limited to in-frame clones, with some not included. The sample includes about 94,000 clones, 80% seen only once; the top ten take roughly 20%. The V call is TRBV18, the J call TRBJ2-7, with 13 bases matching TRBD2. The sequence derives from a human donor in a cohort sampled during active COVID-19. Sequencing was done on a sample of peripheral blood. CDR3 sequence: CASSPGLAGADEQYF. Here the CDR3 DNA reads TGTGCCAGCTCCCCCGGACTAGCGGGAGCTGACGAGCAGTACTTC.